These 22 T cell receptor beta chains originate from one sample sequenced in a study of T cells in Graves' hyperthyroidism and ophthalmopathy. Amplification of TCR beta CDR3 regions was performed using RNA transcripts as template. HTBI primers were the set used in a first-round RT-PCR of the TCR CDR3. TCRdb analysed the multiplex PCR reads with MiXCR anew, one entry per CDR3 protein. Of roughly 560,000 distinct CDR3 sequences listed, approximately 15% are singletons. The sequenced sample consisted of blood. The receptors stem from a woman between 40 and 55 years old with Graves' ophthalmopathy.

The rearrangement uses TRBV25-1 and TRBJ1-1; maybe TRBD1 (5 bases). Germline CDR1 reads MGHDK; CDR2 reads SYGVNS. V dropped 6 bases and J dropped 3 bases, with 17 bases sitting between them. CDR3 length: 15 amino acids. The CDR3 nucleotides read TGTGCCAGCAGCCAAGAGCAGGGCAGGGACACTGAAGCTTTCTTT. Translating it yields CASSQEQGRDTEAFF.

A remark on this clonotype: A read error may be the cause here, since a much bigger clone is one base away. The gene calls are TRBV19 and TRBJ2-3; D gene uncertain. Trimming removed 3 bases at V and 7 bases at J, with 8 bases between. Germline CDR1 and CDR2: LNHDA and SQIVND (reference sequence). The CDR3 contains 12 residues. The CDR3 is CASSIMGNTQYF. The CDR3 region has the DNA TGTGCCAGTAGTATTATGGGAAATACGCAGTATTTT.

This clonotype was detected many times. The chain recombines TRBV6-5 with TRBJ2-7; D gene uncertain. The CDR3 totals 12 residues. V gave up 0 bases and J gave up 6 bases, with 6 bases separating them. Germline CDR1 is MNHEY and CDR2 is SVGAGI. CDR3: CASSYSDGEQYF. The DNA of the CDR3 is TGTGCCAGCAGTTACTCGGATGGCGAGCAGTACTTC.

The V and J genes are TRBV28 and TRBJ2-7; D might be TRBD1 (6 bases). From germline, CDR1 is MDHEN and CDR2 SYDVKM. The CDR3 contains 17 residues. V lost 4 bases to trimming and J lost 7 bases, with 26 bases between them. The CDR3 reads CASSSLIRDTVFWEQYF. The DNA of the CDR3 is TGTGCCAGCAGTTCCTTAATTAGGGACACGGTATTTTGGGAGCAGTACTTC.

V and J are TRBV6-1 and TRBJ1-2; 7 bases align to TRBD1. CDR3 length: 14 amino acids. Germline loops: CDR1 MNHNS, CDR2 SASEGT. V trimming: 2 bases; J trimming: 6 bases; junction bases outside the gene matches: 6. This CDR3 is CASSELRGTDGYTF. DNA for the CDR3: TGTGCCAGCAGTGAACTCAGGGGGACGGATGGCTACACCTTC.

This clonotype appeared a few times. This rearrangement joins TRBV3-1 to TRBJ2-1, with 8 bases fitting TRBD2. The CDR3 sequence is 16 residues long. The V gene end was trimmed by 3 bases and the J gene end by 9 bases; junction bases not matched to a gene: 13. Germline values: CDR1 LGHDT, CDR2 YNNKEL (reference sequence). The chain's CDR3 is CASSQSPAGVFGEQFF. Here the CDR3 DNA reads TGTGCCAGCAGCCAGTCTCCAGCGGGAGTATTCGGTGAGCAGTTCTTC.

At least ten counts were recorded for this clonotype. This sequence joins TRBV5-4 and TRBJ1-2; 7 bases are shared with TRBD1. V trimming: 5 bases; J trimming: 6 bases; junction bases outside the gene matches: 7. The CDR3 has 13 residues. The germline gives CDR1 SGHNT, CDR2 YYREEE (reference sequence). CDR3 sequence (DNA): TGTGCCAGCAGGCCGGGACAGCAGGATGGCTACACCTTC. Residues: CASRPGQQDGYTF.

The table lists this clonotype with a few counts. This chain links TRBV11-2 with TRBJ2-5; 13 bases fit TRBD2. This CDR3 is built from 18 residues. The V segment lost 2 bases and the J segment 3 bases; nucleotides outside the gene matches: 9. Per germline, CDR1 SGHAT and CDR2 FQNNGV. The CDR3 region has the DNA TGTGCCAGCAGCTTAAGGACTAGCGGGAGTGGATGGAAAGAGACCCAGTACTTC. This codes for CASSLRTSGSGWKETQYF. Complete variable domain (other parts from reference TRBV11-2 and TRBJ2-5): EAGVAQSPRYKIIEKRQSVAFWCNPISGHATLYWYQQILGQGPKLLIQFQNNGVVDDSQLPKDRFSAERLKGVDSTLKIQPAKLEDSAVYLCASSLRTSGSGWKETQYFGPGTRLLVL.

This clonotype was detected only a few times. The rearrangement joins TRBV30 to TRBJ2-6; no definite D call. V dropped 2 bases and J dropped 1 base, with 3 bases sitting between them. Germline CDR1 GTSNPN, CDR2 SVGIG (reference sequence). CDR3 length: 13 amino acids. The CDR3 reads CAWSNSGANVLTF. CDR3 sequence (DNA): TGTGCCTGGAGTAATTCTGGGGCCAACGTCCTGACTTTC.

The chain is built from TRBV15 and TRBJ2-2; 7 positions agree with TRBD2. CDR3 size: 12 residues. The trim removed 11 bases at V and 2 bases at J, leaving 2 bases unmatched. Germline V CDR1 and CDR2: LNHNV, YYDKDF (reference sequence). The CDR3 nucleotides read TGTGCCTGGGGGGGTAACACCGGGGAGCTGTTTTTT. Amino acid sequence: CAWGGNTGELFF.

In its sample, this clonotype was seen a few times. The genes are TRBV10-3 and TRBJ1-5, with D uncertain. The V and J ends lost 4 bases and 3 bases respectively, with 7 bases between them. This CDR3 contains 13 residues. CDR1 is ENHRY and CDR2 is SYGVKD in the germline V gene. The CDR3 is CAISGADNQPQHF. The CDR3 coding sequence is TGTGCCATCAGTGGGGCAGACAATCAGCCCCAGCATTTT.

This sequence joins TRBV11-2 and TRBJ2-2; 7 positions match TRBD2. This CDR3 comprises 17 residues. J lost 2 bases, V lost 3 bases, and 9 bases had no gene match. The germline CDR1 and CDR2 sequences are SGHAT and FQNNGV. CDR3 in amino acids: CASSLDWTGLNTGELFF. The CDR3 nucleotides read TGTGCCAGCAGCTTGGACTGGACGGGACTAAACACCGGGGAGCTGTTTTTT.

This clonotype was observed many times. The gene calls are TRBV19 and TRBJ1-2; D not certain. The CDR3 extends over 14 amino acids. Trimming took off 0 bases at V and 4 bases at J, with 9 bases between the two ends. Germline V gives CDR1 LNHDA, CDR2 SQIVND (reference sequence). CDR3 sequence (DNA): TGTGCCAGTAGTATAGATGCGTACTCCTATGGCTACACCTTC. Translated, it gives CASSIDAYSYGYTF.

This clonotype came up many times. In DNA, the CDR3 is TGTGCCAGCAGTGAAATAGACAGGAGAGGCTACGAGCAGTACTTC. It is translated as CASSEIDRRGYEQYF. The rearrangement joins TRBV6-1 to TRBJ2-7, with a weak D call TRBD1 (6 bases). This CDR3 has 15 amino acids. CDR1 and CDR2 from the germline V gene are MNHNS and SASEGT. Trimming shortened V by 2 bases and J by 3 bases, and 14 bases separated the two germline ends.

This clonotype has a count of ten or more. This chain uses TRBV5-1 with TRBJ1-1; tentative D call: TRBD1 (6 bases). Looked up from germline, CDR1 is SGHRS and CDR2 is YFSETQ. The CDR3 extends over 16 amino acids. Deletions cut 5 bases from V and 0 bases from J, with 17 bases between. The DNA for the CDR3 is TGCGCCAGCAGGACAGGCCCAAATTCTTTGAACACTGAAGCTTTCTTT. This gives the protein CASRTGPNSLNTEAFF.

Ten or more counts support this clonotype. The V call is TRBV5-8, the J call TRBJ1-2; D call uncertain. The CDR3 spans 16 residues. V shed 0 bases and J shed 8 bases, with 20 bases lying between them. Germline values: CDR1 SGHTS, CDR2 YDEGEE. This chain's CDR3 is CASSLEVGSLGRGYTF. DNA for the CDR3: TGTGCCAGCAGCTTGGAGGTGGGCAGCCTCGGGAGGGGCTACACCTTC. The entire variable domain, with the rest obtained from reference TRBV5-8 and TRBJ1-2, is as follows: EAGVTQSPTHLIKTRGQQATLRCSPISGHTSVYWYQQALGLGLQFLLWYDEGEERNRGNFPPRFSGRQFPNYSSELNVNALELEDSALYLCASSLEVGSLGRGYTFGSGTRLTVV.

This clonotype was found many times. The CDR3 loop reads CASSWNWDSSYNSPLHF. The CDR3 DNA is TGTGCCAGCAGTTGGAACTGGGACAGCTCCTATAATTCACCCCTCCACTTT. The rearrangement joins TRBV12-3 or TRBV12-4 to TRBJ1-6; 7 bases fit TRBD1. V lost 4 bases, J lost 0 bases, and 6 bases stayed unmatched. The CDR3 runs to 17 residues.

Many counts were recorded for this clonotype. This chain connects TRBV6-2 or TRBV6-3 to TRBJ1-2; D is possibly TRBD1 (5 bases). This CDR3 is built from 14 residues. Germline lookup yields CDR1 MNHEY and CDR2 SVGEGT. Trimming removed 7 bases at V and 5 bases at J, with 17 bases between. CDR3 bases: TGTGCCAGCACCTCCCCCAGTGACAGATATGGCTACACCTTC. Its protein product is CASTSPSDRYGYTF.

This clonotype was recorded a few times. CDR3 nucleotides: TGTGCCAGCAGCTTAGCGTTTAGCGGGAGCGACGAGCAGTACTTC. It encodes CASSLAFSGSDEQYF. The rearrangement links TRBV7-2 to TRBJ2-7, with 9 bases matching TRBD2. CDR1 SGHTA and CDR2 FQGNSA come from the germline V gene. The V gene end was trimmed by 0 bases and the J gene end by 5 bases; junction bases not matched to a gene: 5. The CDR3 length is 15 residues.

This clonotype was seen many times. The J gene is TRBJ1-1, the V gene TRBV20-1; D gene ambiguous. The V gene's germline CDR1 is DFQATT and CDR2 SNEGSKA (reference sequence). Between the trimmed V and J ends, which lost 4 bases and 0 bases, there was a span of 9 bases. The CDR3 spans 13 residues. As DNA, the CDR3 is TGCAGTGCTACGGGCCGGCTGAACACTGAAGCTTTCTTT. Protein sequence: CSATGRLNTEAFF.

This chain uses TRBV4-1 with TRBJ2-7; D might be TRBD1 or TRBD2, each matching 6 bases. Germline V gene data show CDR1 as MGHRA and CDR2 as YSYEKL. V was shortened by 1 base and J by 6 bases, with 13 bases between the two germline ends. This CDR3 is built from 14 residues. This CDR3 is CASSQGGGRGEQYF. The CDR3 DNA reads TGCGCCAGCAGCCAAGGTGGGGGGCGAGGCGAGCAGTACTTC.

This clonotype was seen many times. The V and J genes are TRBV6-5 and TRBJ2-6, with D unclear. Germline V CDR1 and CDR2: MNHEY, SVGAGI. The CDR3 has 16 amino acids. The germline V and J ends were trimmed by 0 bases and 0 bases, with 6 bases remaining between them. In nucleotides, the CDR3 is TGTGCCAGCAGTTACTCCGTCAGCTCTGGGGCCAACGTCCTGACTTTC. This translates into CASSYSVSSGANVLTF.